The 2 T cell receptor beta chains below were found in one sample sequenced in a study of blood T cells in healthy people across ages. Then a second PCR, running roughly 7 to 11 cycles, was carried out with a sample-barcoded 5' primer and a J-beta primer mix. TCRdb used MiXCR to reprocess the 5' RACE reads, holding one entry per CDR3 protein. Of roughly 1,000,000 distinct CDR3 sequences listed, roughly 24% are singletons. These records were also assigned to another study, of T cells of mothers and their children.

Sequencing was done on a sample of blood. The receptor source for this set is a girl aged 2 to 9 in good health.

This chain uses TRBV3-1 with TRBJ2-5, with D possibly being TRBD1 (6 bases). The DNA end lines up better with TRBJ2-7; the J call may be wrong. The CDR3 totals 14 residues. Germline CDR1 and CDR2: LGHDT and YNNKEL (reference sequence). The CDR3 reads CASSQSGGYNEQYF. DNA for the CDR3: TGTGCCAGCAGCCAGTCTGGGGGCTACAACGAGCAGTACTTC.

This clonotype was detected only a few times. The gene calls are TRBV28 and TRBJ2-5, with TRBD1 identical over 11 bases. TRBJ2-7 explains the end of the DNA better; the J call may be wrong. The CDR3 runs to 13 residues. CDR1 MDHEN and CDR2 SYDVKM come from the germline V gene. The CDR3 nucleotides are TGTGCCAGCCGGACAGGGGGCCGCTACGAGCAGTACTTC. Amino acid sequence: CASRTGGRYEQYF.